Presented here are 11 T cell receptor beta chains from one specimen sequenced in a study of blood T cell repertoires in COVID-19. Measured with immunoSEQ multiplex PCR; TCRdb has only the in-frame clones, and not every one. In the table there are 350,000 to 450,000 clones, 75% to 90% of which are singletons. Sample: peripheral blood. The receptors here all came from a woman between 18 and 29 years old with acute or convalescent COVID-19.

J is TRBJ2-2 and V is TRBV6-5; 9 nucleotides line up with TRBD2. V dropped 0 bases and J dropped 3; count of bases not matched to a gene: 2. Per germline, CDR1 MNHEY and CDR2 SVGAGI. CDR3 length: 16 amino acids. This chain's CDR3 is CASSYSSGGYTGELFF. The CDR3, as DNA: TGTGCCAGCAGTTACTCAAGCGGGGGGTACACCGGGGAGCTGTTTTTT.

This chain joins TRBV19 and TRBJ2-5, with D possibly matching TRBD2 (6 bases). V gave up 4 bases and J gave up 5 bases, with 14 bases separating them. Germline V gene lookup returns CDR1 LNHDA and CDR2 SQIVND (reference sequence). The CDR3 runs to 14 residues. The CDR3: CASSRRTNSETQYF. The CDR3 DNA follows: TGTGCCAGTAGTAGGAGGACTAATTCCGAGACCCAGTACTTC.

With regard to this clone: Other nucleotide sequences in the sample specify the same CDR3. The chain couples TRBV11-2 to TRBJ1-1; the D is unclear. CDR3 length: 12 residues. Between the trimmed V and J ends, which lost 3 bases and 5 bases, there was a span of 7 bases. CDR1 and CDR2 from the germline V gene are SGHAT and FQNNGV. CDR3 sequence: CASSLSGTEAFF. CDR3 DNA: TGTGCCAGCAGCTTGTCGGGAACTGAAGCTTTCTTT.

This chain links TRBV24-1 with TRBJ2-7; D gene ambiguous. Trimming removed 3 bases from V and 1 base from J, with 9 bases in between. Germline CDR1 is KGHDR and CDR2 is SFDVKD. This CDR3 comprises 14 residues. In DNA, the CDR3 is TGTGCCACCAGTGATCCTCTCAGATCCTACGAGCAGTACTTC. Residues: CATSDPLRSYEQYF.

CDR3 loop: CAITPGLSYEQYF. The CDR3 DNA follows: TGTGCCATCACCCCGGGTCTTTCCTACGAGCAGTACTTC. The chain has TRBV10-3 and TRBJ2-7; no reliable D call. The CDR3 sequence is 13 residues long. The ends were cut back, 7 bases at V and 1 base at J, with 11 bases in the middle. CDR1 ENHRY and CDR2 SYGVKD come from the germline V gene.

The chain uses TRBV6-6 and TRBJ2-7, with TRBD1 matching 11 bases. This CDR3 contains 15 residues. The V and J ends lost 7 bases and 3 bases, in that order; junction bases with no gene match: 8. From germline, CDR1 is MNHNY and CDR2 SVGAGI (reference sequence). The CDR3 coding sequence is TGTGCCAGCAAAATCGGCGGGACAGGGGGCTACGAGCAGTACTTC. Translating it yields CASKIGGTGGYEQYF.

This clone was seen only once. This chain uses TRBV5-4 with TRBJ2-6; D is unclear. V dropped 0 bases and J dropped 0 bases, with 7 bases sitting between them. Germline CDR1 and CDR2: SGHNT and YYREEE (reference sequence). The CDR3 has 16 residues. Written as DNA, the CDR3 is TGTGCCAGCAGCTTGGAACAGACCTCTGGGGCCAACGTCCTGACTTTC. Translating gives CASSLEQTSGANVLTF.

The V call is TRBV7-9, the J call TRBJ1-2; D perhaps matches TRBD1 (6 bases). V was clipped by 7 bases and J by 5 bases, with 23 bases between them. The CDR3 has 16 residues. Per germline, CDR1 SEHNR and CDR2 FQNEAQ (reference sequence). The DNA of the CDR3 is TGTGCCAGCACTACTGAGATGGACAGTTTCTATTATGGCTACACCTTC. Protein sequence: CASTTEMDSFYYGYTF.

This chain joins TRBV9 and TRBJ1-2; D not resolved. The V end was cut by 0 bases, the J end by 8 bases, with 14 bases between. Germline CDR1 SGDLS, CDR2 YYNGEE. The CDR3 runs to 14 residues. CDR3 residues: CASSVAGGKHGYTF. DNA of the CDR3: TGTGCCAGCAGCGTAGCCGGAGGGAAGCACGGCTACACCTTC. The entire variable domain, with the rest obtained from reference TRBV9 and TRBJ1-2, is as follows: DSGVTQTPKHLITATGQRVTLRCSPRSGDLSVYWYQQSLDQGLQFLIQYYNGEERAKGNILERFSAQQFPDLHSELNLSSLELGDSALYFCASSVAGGKHGYTFGSGTRLTVV.

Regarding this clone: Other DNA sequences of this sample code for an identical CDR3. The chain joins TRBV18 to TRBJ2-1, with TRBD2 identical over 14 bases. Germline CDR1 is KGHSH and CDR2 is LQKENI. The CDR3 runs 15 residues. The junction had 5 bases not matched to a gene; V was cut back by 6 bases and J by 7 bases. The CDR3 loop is CASSPGTSGSNEQFF. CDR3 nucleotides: TGTGCCAGCTCTCCCGGGACTAGCGGGAGTAATGAGCAGTTCTTC. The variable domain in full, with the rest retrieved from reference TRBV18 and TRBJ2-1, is NAGVMQNPRHLVRRRGQEARLRCSPMKGHSHVYWYRQLPEEGLKFMVYLQKENIIDESGMPKERFSAEFPKEGPSILRIQQVVRGDSAAYFCASSPGTSGSNEQFFGPGTRLTVL.

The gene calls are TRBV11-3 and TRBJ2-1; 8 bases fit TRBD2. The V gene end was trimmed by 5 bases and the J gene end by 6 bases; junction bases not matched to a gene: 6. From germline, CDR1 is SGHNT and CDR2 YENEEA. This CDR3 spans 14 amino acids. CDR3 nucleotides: TGTGCCAGCAGCCCGGGACTAGGTGGCAATGAGCAGTTCTTC. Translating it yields CASSPGLGGNEQFF. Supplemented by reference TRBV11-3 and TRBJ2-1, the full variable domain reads EAGVVQSPRYKIIEKKQPVAFWCNPISGHNTLYWYLQNLGQGPELLIRYENEEAVDDSQLPKDRFSAERLKGVDSTLKIQPAELGDSAVYLCASSPGLGGNEQFFGPGTRLTVL.